The T cell receptor beta chain under discussion was sequenced for a study of T cells in localized non-small cell lung cancer. Details on this clone: Its antigen is not identified.

Profiled with immunoSEQ multiplex PCR; TCRdb holds only in-frame clones, not every one. The profile shows 70,000 to 100,000 clones, over 75% of them singletons. Points from the study as a whole: Adjacent lung had a median about 55 of the 100 largest tumor clones. Measurement of T cell clonality placed uninvolved adjacent lung highest, above the level in tumor.

Germline V CDR1 and CDR2: MNHNY, SVGAGI (reference sequence). CDR3 length: 16 residues. Trimming shortened V by 3 bases and J by 2 bases, and 16 bases separated the two germline ends. The receptor was isolated from a female donor older than 55 with stage I lung adenocarcinoma. The specimen comprised peripheral blood, sampled before any cancer treatment. The gene calls are TRBV6-6 and TRBJ1-2; the D gene is possibly TRBD1 (5 bases). The CDR3 DNA sequence: TGTGCCAGCAGTTATCGGACCGCAGGGAGGAACTATGGCTACACCTTC. It translates to CASSYRTAGRNYGYTF.